These 31 T cell receptor beta chains originate from one sample sequenced in a study of cytomegalovirus exposure and HLA in healthy donors. The PCR made use of 60 Vbeta and 13 Jbeta primers. The data were produced by immunoSEQ multiplex PCR, yet TCRdb's version contains in-frame clones alone and is incomplete. The profile covers 100,000 to 150,000 clones, with approximately 80% appearing a single time and approximately 1.8% taken by the ten largest. Sequencing input: PBMCs. The receptor set was obtained from a female donor in good health and CMV-seropositive.

This clone is a singleton in its sample. One end of the junction does not line up with germline, which may come from a read error. V usage is TRBV28 and J usage is TRBJ1-2; D perhaps matches TRBD1 (6 bases). The V gene's germline CDR1 is MDHEN and CDR2 SYDVKM. The CDR3 spans 13 residues. The CDR3 DNA reads as TGTGCCAGCAGTTTCAACAGGGAGTATGACTACACCTTC. Its translation is CASSFNREYDYTF.

This clone was seen only a few times. The chain couples TRBV21-1 to TRBJ2-7; the table's TRBD2 call for D was not verified on the DNA. TRBV21-1 is reported as a pseudogene. The CDR3 sequence is 17 residues long. CDR3 DNA sequence: TGTGCCAGCAGCAAGGTGTGTTTAGCGGGGTTTGACTACGAGCAGTACTTC. It codes for CASSKVCLAGFDYEQYF.

This clone was seen a single time. J is TRBJ1-4 and V is TRBV29-1, with D tentatively TRBD1 (5 bases). This CDR3 is built from 15 residues. V was cut by 2 bases and J by 8 bases, with 18 bases left in between. Germline V gene lookup returns CDR1 SQVTM and CDR2 ANQGSEA. The CDR3 DNA follows: TGCAGCGTTGAAACCCTCCAGGGAAGTAGGGAAAAACTGTTTTTT. This encodes CSVETLQGSREKLFF.

This clone has a handful of counts. This chain joins TRBV7-8 and TRBJ1-1; D is perhaps TRBD1 (5 bases). The CDR3 extends over 16 amino acids. V lost 4 bases, J lost 6 bases, and 21 bases lay in between. In germline, CDR1 is SGHVS, CDR2 FQNEAQ. Written as DNA, the CDR3 is TGTGCCAGCAGCTCAACACCTGGAGGGGCATTAGCTGAAGCTTTCTTT. This sequence encodes CASSSTPGGALAEAFF.

The CDR3 is CASSLASVRGDYGYTF. DNA for the CDR3: TGCGCCAGCAGCTTGGCATCGGTCAGGGGAGACTATGGCTACACCTTC. The V and J genes are TRBV5-1 and TRBJ1-2; weak D call: TRBD1 (6 bases). The CDR3 covers 16 residues. The V and J ends lost 0 bases and 3 bases respectively, with 15 bases between them. Germline lookup yields CDR1 SGHRS and CDR2 YFSETQ.

This chain joins TRBV10-3 and TRBJ2-7, with TRBD1 identical over 10 bases. Germline lookup yields CDR1 ENHRY and CDR2 SYGVKD. Trimming took 3 bases from V and 4 from J; bases not matched to a gene: 6. The CDR3 spans 15 residues. CDR3 bases: TGTGCCATCAGTGATACAGGGACAGGGGTATACGAGCAGTACTTC. It yields the protein CAISDTGTGVYEQYF.

This chain links TRBV19 with TRBJ1-3, with 10 bases that match TRBD1. With V trimmed by 10 bases and J by 0 bases, 9 bases remained unmatched. The CDR3 runs 16 residues. CDR1 and CDR2 from the germline V gene are LNHDA and SQIVND (reference sequence). The CDR3 coding sequence is TGTGCCACCCGGGACAGGGGTCCCGACTCTGGAAACACCATATATTTT. This encodes CATRDRGPDSGNTIYF.

This rearrangement joins TRBV19 to TRBJ2-7; 8 nucleotides match TRBD2. The CDR3 extends over 14 amino acids. Germline trimming cut 8 bases from V and 2 bases from J; bases unmatched to any gene: 8. Germline CDR1 is LNHDA and CDR2 is SQIVND (reference sequence). CDR3 sequence reads: CASREREFPYEQYF. The CDR3 DNA follows: TGTGCCAGTCGCGAGCGGGAGTTTCCCTACGAGCAGTACTTC.

J is TRBJ2-1 and V is TRBV19; 9 bases are a match to TRBD2. V dropped 3 bases and J dropped 7; count of bases not matched to a gene: 10. The CDR3 is made up of 16 amino acids. CDR1 is LNHDA, CDR2 SQIVND, per germline (reference sequence). CDR3: CASSILYASGTNEQFF. The DNA of the CDR3 is TGTGCCAGTAGTATCCTCTATGCTAGCGGGACGAATGAGCAGTTCTTC.

The J gene is TRBJ2-2, the V gene TRBV25-1; TRBD2 agrees at 7 bases. The CDR3 runs to 15 residues. Germline CDR1 is MGHDK and CDR2 is SYGVNS. The ends lost 1 base at V and 4 bases at J; junction bases unmatched: 3. The CDR3 bases are TGTGCCAGCAGTGAATGGGGGGGAAGCACCGGGGAGCTGTTTTTT. Translation: CASSEWGGSTGELFF. Based on the CDR3 plus reference TRBV25-1 and TRBJ2-2, the full variable domain is EADIYQTPRYLVIGTGKKITLECSQTMGHDKMYWYQQDPGMELHLIHYSYGVNSTEKGDLSSESTVSRIRTEHFPLTLESARPSHTSQYLCASSEWGGSTGELFFGEGSRLTVL.

This clone has just a few counts. The chain combines TRBV9 with TRBJ1-4, with 10 bases lining up with TRBD1. Germline assignment: CDR1 SGDLS and CDR2 YYNGEE. The CDR3 runs to 17 residues. Germline trimming cut 3 bases from V and 6 bases from J; bases unmatched to any gene: 11. The CDR3 DNA is TGTGCCAGCAGCGCCCACTTCGGACAGGGGGGCTATGAAAAACTGTTTTTT. This codes for CASSAHFGQGGYEKLFF.

This clone was picked up a small number of times. The chain links TRBV10-3 to TRBJ2-7, with TRBD2 identical over 10 bases. Per germline, CDR1 ENHRY and CDR2 SYGVKD. After removal of 0 bases from V and 3 bases from J, the junction contained 8 bases not matched to a gene. There are 17 residues in the CDR3. CDR3 DNA: TGTGCCATCAGTGAGTCGACTTTGCGGACTAGCGGCTACGAGCAGTACTTC. Translation: CAISESTLRTSGYEQYF.

The genes are TRBV4-1 and TRBJ1-4; TRBD1 might be the D (5 bases). The germline V and J ends were trimmed by 4 bases and 0 bases, with 9 bases remaining between them. CDR1 is MGHRA, CDR2 YSYEKL, per germline. CDR3 size: 15 residues. The CDR3 nucleotides are TGCGCCAGCAGCCCTTGGGGCTCAACTAATGAAAAACTGTTTTTT. Its translation is CASSPWGSTNEKLFF.

The CDR3 sequence: CASSLGQAWDTEAFF. CDR3 nucleotide sequence: TGTGCCAGCAGCTTGGGGCAGGCTTGGGACACTGAAGCTTTCTTT. The chain employs TRBV5-4 and TRBJ1-1; unclear D gene. V lost 0 bases, J lost 3 bases, and 12 bases lay in between. The CDR3 contains 15 residues. Germline V lookup: CDR1 SGHNT, CDR2 YYREEE (reference sequence).

There are a few counts of this clone. The J gene is TRBJ2-3, the V gene TRBV5-4; TRBD2 matches at 8 bases. Losses at the gene ends were 4 bases for V and 1 base for J; bases not matched to a gene: 5. The V gene's germline CDR1 is SGHNT and CDR2 YYREEE (reference sequence). The CDR3 is 15 amino acids. CDR3 sequence (DNA): TGTGCCAGCAGCCCAGCGGGAGCCCGCACAGATACGCAGTATTTT. It translates to CASSPAGARTDTQYF.

The chain carries TRBV10-3 and TRBJ1-2, with 8 bases lining up with TRBD1. The germline V gene encodes CDR1 ENHRY and CDR2 SYGVKD. The trim removed 6 bases at V and 8 bases at J, leaving 8 bases unmatched. The CDR3 consists of 13 residues. CDR3 sequence: CAIRDREEKGYTF. The CDR3 DNA is TGTGCCATCAGGGACAGGGAAGAAAAAGGCTACACCTTC.

This chain links TRBV6-5 with TRBJ1-2, with a tentative D call TRBD1 (6 bases). Trimming took off 10 bases at V and 7 bases at J, with 19 bases between the two ends. The CDR3 is 13 amino acids. From germline, CDR1 is MNHEY and CDR2 SVGAGI. The CDR3 DNA is TGTGCCACCAAGACAGGCCCCGGGGCTGGCTACACCTTC. Its translation: CATKTGPGAGYTF.

The table lists this clone with a count of one. V is TRBV2 and J is TRBJ1-3, with unresolved D. This CDR3 has 14 residues. CDR1 and CDR2 from the germline V gene are SNHLY and FYNNEI. V lost 10 bases and J 0 bases, leaving 13 bases between the germline ends. The CDR3 protein is CANLDGSSGNTIYF. CDR3 bases: TGTGCCAACCTCGACGGGAGCTCTGGAAACACCATATATTTT.

This sequence joins TRBV9 and TRBJ1-5; D is unclear. The CDR3 length is 15 residues. Germline lookup yields CDR1 SGDLS and CDR2 YYNGEE. Trimming cost V 0 bases and J 0 bases, with 7 bases left between them. The CDR3 here is CASSVGANSNQPQHF. The DNA of the CDR3 is TGTGCCAGCAGCGTAGGGGCCAATAGCAATCAGCCCCAGCATTTT.

V gene TRBV10-3 combines with J gene TRBJ1-1; tentatively, D is TRBD1 (5 bases). Germline lookup yields CDR1 ENHRY and CDR2 SYGVKD. The CDR3 is made up of 14 amino acids. The V and J ends lost 2 bases and 5 bases respectively, with 12 bases between them. CDR3 residues: CAISEGTPWTEAFF. In nucleotides, the CDR3 is TGTGCCATCAGTGAGGGGACTCCTTGGACTGAAGCTTTCTTT.

This clone was counted once. The V gene is TRBV28, the J gene TRBJ2-1, with a possible D match to TRBD2 (5 bases). The CDR3 sequence is 14 residues long. Trimming removed 11 bases from V and 3 bases from J, with 17 bases in between. Germline V gene lookup returns CDR1 MDHEN and CDR2 SYDVKM. CDR3 amino acids: CAVLRVGIYNEQFF. The CDR3 region has the DNA TGTGCCGTCCTGCGGGTGGGGATCTACAATGAGCAGTTCTTC.

In this sample, this clone turned up once. The chain employs TRBV6-4 and TRBJ2-5, with D hard to call. The V gene lost 8 bases and the J gene lost 4 bases, with 14 bases spanning the gap. Germline CDR1 MRHNA, CDR2 SNTAGT. The CDR3 sequence is 13 residues long. CDR3 coding DNA: TGTGCCAGCTCTCTAGAGGCCGGAGAGACCCAGTACTTC. Translated, it gives CASSLEAGETQYF.

J is TRBJ1-2 and V is TRBV30; unclear D gene. V was clipped by 3 bases and J by 2 bases, with 10 bases between them. CDR1 GTSNPN and CDR2 SVGIG come from the germline V gene (reference sequence). The CDR3 sequence is 13 residues long. CDR3 coding DNA: TGTGCCTGGAGCGACACGGCAAACTATGGCTACACCTTC. Translating gives CAWSDTANYGYTF.

The rearrangement uses TRBV27 and TRBJ1-1, with unresolved D. Germline V gene sequence: CDR1 MNHEY, CDR2 SMNVEV (reference sequence). V was trimmed by 2 bases and J by 6 bases, leaving 4 bases between them. CDR3 length: 11 residues. DNA for the CDR3: TGTGCCAGCAGTTTAACTCCTGAAGCTTTCTTT. Translating it yields CASSLTPEAFF.

The chain is built from TRBV4-1 and TRBJ1-4; the match to TRBD1 covers 9 bases. The V gene end was trimmed by 1 base and the J gene end by 7 bases; junction bases not matched to a gene: 7. The CDR3 extends over 16 amino acids. The germline V gene encodes CDR1 MGHRA and CDR2 YSYEKL. The CDR3 protein is CASSQGAGQGSEKLFF. The CDR3 DNA is TGCGCCAGCAGCCAAGGAGCGGGACAGGGCTCTGAAAAACTGTTTTTT.

This chain joins TRBV11-1 and TRBJ1-2; TRBD1 aligns across 7 bases. The CDR3 length is 17 residues. Losses at the gene ends were 1 base for V and 4 bases for J; bases not matched to a gene: 12. Germline CDR1 SGHAT, CDR2 FQDESV (reference sequence). CDR3 DNA: TGTGCCAGCAGCTTAGGGGATCCGGGACAGAGGGCCTATGGCTACACCTTC. This translates into CASSLGDPGQRAYGYTF. Full variable domain (remainder filled in from reference TRBV11-1 and TRBJ1-2): EAEVAQSPRYKITEKSQAVAFWCDPISGHATLYWYRQILGQGPELLVQFQDESVVDDSQLPKDRFSAERLKGVDSTLKIQPAELGDSAMYLCASSLGDPGQRAYGYTFGSGTRLTVV.

V is TRBV28 and J is TRBJ2-2, with 9 bases that match TRBD1. V gave up 3 bases and J gave up 7 bases; unmatched junction bases: 3. This CDR3 has 14 residues. The germline V gene has CDR1 MDHEN and CDR2 SYDVKM. As DNA, the CDR3 is TGTGCCAGCAGTTTGACAGGGGGACACGGGGAGCTGTTTTTT. Its protein product is CASSLTGGHGELFF.

The CDR3 region is CSVVAGGRTDTEAFF. The DNA for the CDR3 is TGCAGCGTTGTGGCTGGAGGCAGGACAGACACTGAAGCTTTCTTT. The rearrangement uses TRBV29-1 and TRBJ1-1; maybe TRBD1 (6 bases). Per germline, CDR1 SQVTM and CDR2 ANQGSEA. The CDR3 spans 15 residues. Trimming cost V 4 bases and J 3 bases, with 18 bases left between them.

This chain joins TRBV5-1 and TRBJ2-2, with 10 bases fitting TRBD1. Germline V CDR1 and CDR2: SGHRS, YFSETQ. Unmatched junction bases numbered 11, after V lost 6 bases and J lost 3 bases. This CDR3 has 17 amino acids. CDR3 DNA: TGCGCCAGCATCCCCGGGACAGGGGCAACACACACCGGGGAGCTGTTTTTT. It specifies CASIPGTGATHTGELFF.

The V call is TRBV19, the J call TRBJ1-5; D is perhaps TRBD1 (6 bases). The CDR3 totals 15 residues. The germline V gene encodes CDR1 LNHDA and CDR2 SQIVND (reference sequence). V was clipped by 6 bases and J by 6 bases, with 18 bases between them. In DNA form, the CDR3 reads TGTGCCAGTAGGGGGTGGGAGGGGGGAGGTCAGCCCCAGCATTTT. Residues: CASRGWEGGGQPQHF.

The chain is built from TRBV2 and TRBJ1-6; D uncertain. The CDR3 contains 14 residues. Germline lookup yields CDR1 SNHLY and CDR2 FYNNEI. V lost 6 bases and J lost 6, with 12 bases in between. Here the CDR3 DNA reads TGTGCCAGCAGGAGGAGGGAGTCTAATTCACCCCTCCACTTT. Translating it yields CASRRRESNSPLHF. The whole variable domain, filled in from reference TRBV2 and TRBJ1-6, reads EPEVTQTPSHQVTQMGQEVILRCVPISNHLYFYWYRQILGQKVEFLVSFYNNEISEKSEIFDDQFSVERPDGSNFTLKIRSTKLEDSAMYFCASRRRESNSPLHFGNGTRLTVT.